This T cell receptor beta chain was captured in a study of T cell repertoires in cytomegalovirus infection. Study conclusions and caveats: Across the ex vivo response, the dominant clonotypes were HLA-C-restricted CMV-specific TCR beta clonotypes. CMV carriers having the relevant HLA were flagged by cumulative public TCR beta family frequency.

TCRdb recomputed calls from the reads with MiXCR, one row per CDR3 protein. Of roughly 860,000 distinct CDR3 sequences in the sample, 30% to 35% were seen once. The germline gives CDR1 SGHVS, CDR2 FNYEAQ. The CDR3 is 15 residues long. With respect to this clonotype: Its cognate antigen is unknown. Relative to the germline gene, one junction end is altered; a read error may explain this.

The sample in question was cultured CD8+ T cells from PBMCs, obtained from culture after CMV antigen stimulation. The chain joins TRBV7-6 to TRBJ2-1, with 11 positions matching TRBD2. The receptor's source is a human donor in good health (CMV status not recorded). Some clones in this sample may be carry-over from other donors' samples. The CDR3 DNA sequence: TGTGTCAGCAGCTTATTAGCGGGGGGGCAGCATGAGCAGTTCTTC. As protein: CVSSLLAGGQHEQFF.